This note documents a single TCR beta chain sequence. The antigen is undetermined. Clones were sequenced by immunoSEQ multiplex PCR, and TCRdb holds only the in-frame ones, with some missing. Among roughly 76,000 clones listed, roughly 88% were seen once. These data belong to a study of OX40 agonist ivuxolimab in advanced cancers. Points from the study as a whole: The antigens recognized by the expanded peripheral T cells, that is their antigen specificity, were not determined. Low clonal expansion, among the lowest seen, marked partial responders at 0.1-3.0 mg/kg. It was also the case that some nonresponders had low normalized T-cell clonal expansion.

Germline CDR1 and CDR2: SGHAT and FQNNGV. V was clipped by 5 bases and J by 4 bases, with 12 bases between them. This CDR3 region has 14 residues. The receptor was isolated from an adult with an advanced solid tumor such as melanoma, head and neck, liver or kidney cancer. This sequence joins TRBV11-2 and TRBJ1-5; perhaps TRBD1 as D (6 bases). Source: CD4+ or CD8+ T cells sorted from blood, taken in a trial of the OX40 agonist ivuxolimab. CDR3 protein: CASSPGHQNQPQHF. CDR3 nucleotides: TGTGCCAGCAGCCCGGGACACCAGAATCAGCCCCAGCATTTT.